Listed below are T cell receptor beta chains from one sample, sequenced in a study of neurological immune-mediated disorders. TCRdb re-called the 5' RACE reads through MiXCR, storing one row per CDR3 protein. The sample lists 50,000 or so distinct CDR3 sequences, about a tenth occurring once. The sample was PBMCs. Receptors originate from a woman in her thirties or forties with HTLV-1-associated myelopathy (HAM/TSP). The CDR3 runs from the conserved cysteine through the conserved F or W. The D gene is left open where the match is weak. The size field is filled for only some rows; it gives once, few, many or a size class.

clone_size,j_call,v_call,d_call,cdr3_aa,cdr3_nt
many,TRBJ2-1,TRBV11-2,TRBD2,CASSSTSGGALGGEQFF,TGTGCCAGCAGCTCCACTAGCGGGGGGGCCCTGGGGGGTGAGCAGTTCTTC
many,TRBJ1-1,TRBV5-1,TRBD1,CASSLTGVGTEAFF,TGCGCCAGCAGCTTGACAGGGGTGGGCACTGAAGCTTTCTTT
many,TRBJ1-2,TRBV7-2,NA,CAILTYTGTNGYGYTF,TGTGCCATCCTTACTTACACAGGGACAAATGGCTATGGCTACACCTTC
NA,TRBJ2-3,TRBV4-2,NA,CASSQRVTDTQYF,TGTGCCAGCAGCCAAAGGGTCACAGATACGCAGTATTTT
NA,TRBJ1-1,TRBV28,NA,CASSFAGNRDTEAFF,TGTGCCAGCAGCTTTGCCGGGAACCGAGACACTGAAGCTTTCTTT
NA,TRBJ1-1,TRBV27,NA,CSSSLTDSVNTEAFF,TGTTCCAGCAGTTTAACCGATTCCGTTAACACTGAAGCTTTCTTT
many,TRBJ2-2,TRBV9,NA,CASGGESGGTNTGELFF,TGTGCCAGCGGAGGGGAATCAGGGGGGACGAACACCGGGGAGCTGTTTTTT
many,TRBJ2-4,TRBV14,TRBD2,CASSQETGGRDQYF,TGTGCCAGCAGCCAAGAAACAGGCGGGAGGGATCAGTACTTC
many,TRBJ2-7,TRBV4-2,TRBD2,CASSQVAAGVYEQYF,TGTGCCAGCAGCCAAGTGGCAGCGGGGGTCTACGAGCAGTACTTC
many,TRBJ1-4,TRBV25-1,NA,CASSEYRETNEKLFF,TGTGCCAGCAGTGAATACAGGGAAACTAATGAAAAACTGTTTTTT
many,TRBJ2-7,TRBV14,TRBD1,CASSQAGTAYSYEQYF,TGTGCCAGCAGCCAAGCCGGGACAGCTTACTCCTACGAGCAGTACTTC
NA,TRBJ2-5,TRBV25-1,NA,CASSEWEVADQETQYF,TGTGCCAGCAGTGAATGGGAGGTAGCGGACCAAGAGACCCAGTACTTC
many,TRBJ2-1,TRBV10-3,TRBD1,CAISETGDYDNEQFF,TGTGCCATCAGTGAAACAGGGGATTACGACAATGAGCAGTTCTTC
NA,TRBJ2-3,TRBV11-3,NA,CASSLGSLPSNTQYF,TGTGCCAGCAGCTTAGGGAGCCTCCCCTCGAATACGCAGTATTTT
many,TRBJ1-6,TRBV5-1,NA,CASSWLENLPLHF,TGCGCCAGCAGCTGGCTAGAGAATTTACCCCTCCACTTT
many,TRBJ1-6,TRBV27,NA,CASSLFQYPRNNSPLHF,TGTGCCAGCAGTTTATTTCAGTATCCCAGAAATAATTCACCCCTCCACTTT
many,TRBJ1-2,TRBV5-5,NA,CASSLGQNGYTF,TGTGCCAGCAGCTTGGGGCAAAATGGCTACACCTTC
many,TRBJ2-7,TRBV7-9,NA,CASRLDRAGEQYF,TGTGCCAGCAGACTCGACCGGGCCGGTGAGCAGTACTTC
NA,TRBJ1-2,TRBV10-3,NA,CAISEPPGRNMDGYTF,TGTGCCATCAGTGAGCCGCCGGGACGGAATATGGACGGCTACACCTTC
NA,TRBJ2-7,TRBV6-6,NA,CASSYGAGGEQYF,TGTGCCAGCAGTTACGGCGCGGGTGGCGAGCAGTACTTC
many,TRBJ2-5,TRBV4-1,NA,CASSQSSGSQETQYF,TGCGCCAGCAGCCAATCAAGCGGAAGCCAAGAGACCCAGTACTTC
many,TRBJ2-7,TRBV6-2/TRBV6-3,NA,CASTLRSGYEQYF,TGTGCCAGCACTTTAAGAAGTGGTTACGAGCAGTACTTC
many,TRBJ1-2,TRBV24-1,NA,CATSDLRMGYGYTF,TGTGCCACCAGTGATTTGCGGATGGGCTATGGCTACACCTTC
many,TRBJ1-1,TRBV5-1,NA,CASSLPDPGTEAFF,TGCGCCAGCAGCTTGCCCGACCCTGGCACTGAAGCTTTCTTT
many,TRBJ2-1,TRBV15,TRBD2,CATSRDRLAGVYNEQFF,TGTGCCACCAGCAGAGATCGACTAGCGGGGGTATACAATGAGCAGTTCTTC
many,TRBJ1-3,TRBV5-8,NA,CASSLRGGNTIYF,TGTGCCAGCAGCTTGAGAGGTGGAAACACCATATATTTT
many,TRBJ2-3,TRBV20-1,NA,CSARDSYNTQYF,TGCAGTGCGCGGGACTCCTACAATACGCAGTATTTT
many,TRBJ2-2,TRBV11-2,NA,CASSLESGAGYRELFF,TGTGCCAGCAGCTTAGAGTCAGGGGCGGGATACCGGGAGCTGTTTTTT
NA,TRBJ2-4,TRBV12-3/TRBV12-4,TRBD2,CASSSTSRGIQYF,TGTGCCAGCAGTTCGACTAGCCGGGGCATTCAGTACTTC
many,TRBJ2-2,TRBV5-1,NA,CASSSGSTGTGELFF,TGCGCCAGCAGCTCGGGGTCTACGGGCACCGGGGAGCTGTTTTTT
many,TRBJ2-3,TRBV27,TRBD2,CASSWSIAGGTDTQYF,TGTGCCAGCAGTTGGTCGATAGCGGGGGGCACAGATACGCAGTATTTT
many,TRBJ2-7,TRBV5-1,NA,CASSAGSMGEQYF,TGCGCCAGCAGCGCCGGGTCCATGGGAGAGCAGTACTTC
many,TRBJ1-1,TRBV7-9,NA,CASSLRTFLTNTEAFF,TGTGCCAGCAGCCTGAGGACATTCCTCACAAACACTGAAGCTTTCTTT
many,TRBJ2-3,TRBV7-2,NA,CASSPPGSLADTQYF,TGTGCCAGCAGCCCCCCCGGGTCGCTAGCGGATACGCAGTATTTT
many,TRBJ1-1,TRBV15,NA,CATSPRARENTEAFF,TGTGCCACCAGCCCGAGAGCGCGGGAGAACACTGAAGCTTTCTTT
many,TRBJ1-1,TRBV5-1,NA,CASSFKESVAEAFF,TGCGCCAGCAGCTTCAAGGAGTCAGTCGCTGAAGCTTTCTTT
many,TRBJ2-3,TRBV3-1,NA,CASSPLLRRRKFPDTQYF,TGTGCCAGCAGCCCCCTCCTTCGCCGTCGCAAGTTCCCAGATACGCAGTATTTT
many,TRBJ2-1,TRBV5-1,NA,CASSSQTLGPGPIYEQFF,TGCGCCAGCAGCTCCCAAACGCTAGGACCGGGTCCTATATATGAGCAGTTCTTC
many,TRBJ2-5,TRBV13,TRBD2,CASSSSAGGSQETQYF,TGTGCCAGCAGCTCCTCGGCGGGGGGGTCACAAGAGACCCAGTACTTC
many,TRBJ2-1,TRBV4-1,NA,CASSQDRVNEQFF,TGCGCCAGCAGCCAGGACCGTGTCAATGAGCAGTTCTTC